This is a list of T cell receptor beta chains from one sample in a study of cytomegalovirus exposure and HLA in healthy donors. Repertoires were generated with immunoSEQ multiplex PCR, while TCRdb's copy carries only in-frame clones and drops some. The table records approximately 120,000 clones, approximately 78% of them present only once. The sample comprised PBMCs. The receptors come from a woman between 40 and 50 years old in good health and CMV-seronegative. CDR3s include the opening cysteine and the closing phenylalanine or tryptophan. D genes are given only for firm matches. Some rows mark clone size as missing; the rest say once, few, many or name a class of expanded clone.

clone_size d_call j_call v_call cdr3_aa cdr3_nt
. . TRBJ1-2 TRBV29-1 CSVSQTGHYGYTF TGCAGCGTTTCCCAGACAGGCCACTATGGCTACACCTTC
. . TRBJ2-1 TRBV4-2 CASSQVMGRGSEQFF TGTGCCAGCAGCCAAGTAATGGGAAGGGGAAGTGAGCAGTTCTTC
. TRBD2 TRBJ2-7 TRBV4-1 CASSQPKGRVPYEQYF TGCGCCAGCAGCCAACCTAAGGGGAGGGTCCCCTACGAGCAGTACTTC
. . TRBJ2-6 TRBV7-6 CASSLRRSSGSPSGANVLTF TGTGCCAGCAGCTTAAGGCGATCGTCCGGGAGTCCGTCTGGGGCCAACGTCCTGACTTTC
once . TRBJ1-2 TRBV5-5 CAGSLDSSNYGYTF TGTGCCGGCAGCTTGGACAGCTCTAACTATGGCTACACCTTC
few TRBD2 TRBJ2-1 TRBV18 CASSASSGRAVNEQFF TGTGCCAGCTCAGCCTCTAGCGGGAGGGCCGTTAATGAGCAGTTCTTC
. . TRBJ1-2 TRBV4-2 CASSQAFGSGPGYTF TGTGCCAGCAGCCAAGCTTTCGGGTCAGGGCCTGGCTACACCTTC
few . TRBJ1-5 TRBV27 CASIGQTENDYSNQPQHF TGTGCCAGCATCGGACAGACCGAAAACGACTATAGCAATCAGCCCCAGCATTTT
. . TRBJ1-2 TRBV2 CASSDKRPELRTF TGTGCCAGCAGTGATAAGAGACCGGAGCTACGCACCTTC
once . TRBJ1-1 TRBV18 CASSPASTGEAFF TGTGCCAGCTCACCCGCAAGCACAGGTGAAGCTTTCTTT
. TRBD2 TRBJ2-7 TRBV7-9 CSSSPRLAGDSYEQYF TGTTCCAGCAGCCCCCGACTAGCGGGGGACTCCTACGAGCAGTACTTC
. . TRBJ1-2 TRBV5-1 CASSLASTGNYGYTF TGCGCCAGCAGCTTGGCCTCGACGGGGAACTATGGCTACACCTTC
. TRBD2 TRBJ2-7 TRBV28 CASRARTSGYEQYF TGTGCCAGCAGAGCGCGGACTAGCGGCTACGAGCAGTACTTC
once TRBD1 TRBJ1-4 TRBV19 CASSRDRDREKLFF TGTGCCAGTAGCCGTGACAGGGATCGTGAAAAACTGTTTTTT
. . TRBJ1-2 TRBV5-1 CASSPAAAAYGYTF TGCGCCAGCAGCCCCGCTGCCGCGGCTTATGGCTACACCTTC
. TRBD2 TRBJ2-1 TRBV6-1 CASSSAGTSMVF TGTGCCAGCAGTTCTGCCGGGACTAGCATGGTCTTC
once . TRBJ1-4 TRBV25-1 CASSGLNEKLFF TGTGCCAGCAGTGGACTTAATGAAAAACTGTTTTTT
. TRBD2 TRBJ2-1 TRBV6-1 CASSWTSVEQFF TGTGCCAGCAGCTGGACTAGCGTTGAGCAGTTCTTC
. . TRBJ2-1 TRBV2 CASSLASYNEQFF TGTGCCAGCAGCCTAGCGAGCTACAATGAGCAGTTCTTC
. . TRBJ2-7 TRBV21-1 CASSKASRRQYF TGTGCCAGCAGCAAAGCGTCACGTAGGCAGTACTTC
few TRBD2 TRBJ2-7 TRBV5-1 CASSPAREGMEQYF TGCGCCAGCAGCCCTGCACGGGAGGGAATGGAGCAGTACTTC
. TRBD2 TRBJ2-7 TRBV11-2 CASSLRLAGNYEQYF TGTGCCAGCAGCTTACGACTAGCGGGGAACTACGAGCAGTACTTC
. . TRBJ1-1 TRBV18 CASSVDGVNTEAFF TGTGCCAGCTCCGTTGACGGAGTGAACACTGAAGCTTTCTTT
. . TRBJ2-3 TRBV4-2 CASSPSGTDTQYF TGTGCCAGCAGCCCTAGCGGCACAGATACGCAGTATTTT
. . TRBJ2-1 TRBV9 CASSVTGQDEQFF TGTGCCAGCAGCGTTACAGGGCAGGATGAGCAGTTCTTC
few TRBD1 TRBJ1-2 TRBV5-4 CASSTLGTGTSRSRTF TGTGCCAGCAGCACGCTCGGGACAGGGACCTCTAGATCGCGGACCTTC
. . TRBJ2-3 TRBV5-1 CASSLLHTDTQYF TGCGCCAGCAGCTTGTTACACACAGATACGCAGTATTTT
. . TRBJ2-2 TRBV28 CASSLVAVNTGELFF TGTGCCAGCAGTTTGGTAGCGGTTAACACCGGGGAGCTGTTTTTT
. TRBD1 TRBJ1-2 TRBV28 CASSLLGQVYGYTF TGTGCCAGCAGTTTGTTGGGACAGGTCTATGGCTACACCTTC
. TRBD2 TRBJ2-3 TRBV27 CASSPPPTGTRQTDTQYF TGTGCCAGCAGTCCCCCGCCGACCGGGACTAGACAGACAGATACGCAGTATTTT
. TRBD2 TRBJ2-1 TRBV7-7 CASSPGTRTTYNEQFF TGTGCTAGCAGCCCCGGGACTAGGACGACCTACAATGAGCAGTTCTTC
. . TRBJ2-7 TRBV4-1 CASSQEGGQGLYEQYF TGCGCCAGCAGCCAAGAAGGCGGGCAGGGACTTTACGAGCAGTACTTC
. . TRBJ2-3 TRBV5-1 CASSSGDPWDTQYF TGCGCCAGCAGCTCGGGGGACCCGTGGGATACGCAGTATTTT
few . TRBJ2-3 TRBV27 CASSLSTGGTDTQYF TGTGCCAGCAGTCTAAGCACAGGCGGCACAGATACGCAGTATTTT
. . TRBJ2-3 TRBV5-8 CASSFSGTDTQYF TGTGCCAGCAGTTTTTCGGGCACAGATACGCAGTATTTT
. . TRBJ2-7 TRBV21-1 CASSKGAGQGPGLAGSYEQYF TGTGCCAGCAGCAAAGGGGCTGGGCAGGGCCCAGGACTAGCGGGATCCTACGAGCAGTACTTC
once . TRBJ1-4 TRBV19 CASSLGLYNEKLFF TGTGCCAGTAGTCTTGGACTGTATAATGAAAAACTGTTTTTT
. . TRBJ1-1 TRBV2 CASSLEDTEAFF TGTGCCAGCAGCTTAGAAGACACTGAAGCTTTCTTT
. TRBD2 TRBJ2-2 TRBV6-6 CASTYMASGMSGELFF TGTGCCAGCACCTACATGGCTAGCGGGATGAGTGGGGAGCTGTTTTTT
. TRBD1 TRBJ2-7 TRBV7-9 CASSTGTGGWEQYF TGTGCCAGCAGTACCGGGACAGGAGGATGGGAGCAGTACTTC
once . TRBJ1-2 TRBV7-2 CASSSLGRRIDGYTF TGTGCCAGCAGCTCCCTAGGAAGGAGAATAGATGGCTACACCTTC
few . TRBJ1-3 TRBV27 CASSPRGGRNTIYF TGTGCCAGCAGCCCACGTGGAGGTAGAAACACCATATATTTT
. TRBD2 TRBJ2-1 TRBV29-1 CSVATGTSVHEQFF TGCAGCGTTGCTACCGGGACTAGCGTGCATGAGCAGTTCTTC
. . TRBJ2-2 TRBV11-3 CASSPGIVGTGELFF TGTGCCAGCAGCCCGGGAATTGTTGGAACCGGGGAGCTGTTTTTT
. TRBD1 TRBJ2-5 TRBV18 CASSPFTMTGGGETQYF TGTGCCAGCTCACCGTTCACGATGACAGGGGGCGGAGAGACCCAGTACTTC
. . TRBJ1-4 TRBV5-1 CASSTGRGLGEKLFF TGCGCCAGCAGCACCGGCCGAGGGTTGGGTGAAAAACTGTTTTTT
. . TRBJ1-2 TRBV4-2 CASSQHRLPDYGYTF TGTGCCAGCAGCCAACACAGGCTGCCAGATTATGGCTACACCTTC
once TRBD1 TRBJ2-7 TRBV6-5 CASSLQGALSYEQYF TGTGCCAGCAGCTTACAGGGGGCCTTATCCTACGAGCAGTACTTC
. . TRBJ2-7 TRBV28 CASSPGGGSSYEQYF TGTGCCAGCAGTCCAGGTGGGGGGAGCTCCTACGAGCAGTACTTC
. . TRBJ2-7 TRBV25-1 CASSGPPPGYEQYF TGTGCCAGCAGTGGGCCGCCCCCAGGGTACGAGCAGTACTTC